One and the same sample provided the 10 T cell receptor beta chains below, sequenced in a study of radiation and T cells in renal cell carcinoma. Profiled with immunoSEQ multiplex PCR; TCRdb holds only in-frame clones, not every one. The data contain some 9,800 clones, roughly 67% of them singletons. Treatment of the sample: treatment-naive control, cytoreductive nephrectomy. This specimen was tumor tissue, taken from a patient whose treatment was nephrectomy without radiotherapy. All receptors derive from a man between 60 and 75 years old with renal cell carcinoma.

The CDR3 sequence: CAISESASGYTF. CDR3 DNA: TGTGCCATCAGTGAGTCGGCATCAGGCTACACCTTC. The rearrangement joins TRBV10-3 to TRBJ1-2; no definite D call. V was cut by 0 bases and J by 8 bases, with 7 bases left in between. The CDR3 loop spans 12 amino acids. Per germline, CDR1 ENHRY and CDR2 SYGVKD.

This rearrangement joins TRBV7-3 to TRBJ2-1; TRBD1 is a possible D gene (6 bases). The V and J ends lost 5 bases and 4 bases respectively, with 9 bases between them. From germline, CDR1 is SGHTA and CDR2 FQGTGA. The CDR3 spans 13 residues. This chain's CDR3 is CASSLQGYNEQFF. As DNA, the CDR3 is TGTGCCAGCAGCCTACAGGGTTACAATGAGCAGTTCTTC.

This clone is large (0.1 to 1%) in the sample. As DNA, the CDR3 is TGTGCCAGCAGTTTAGAGGGCGGGAGTCCCACCGGGGAGCTGTTTTTT. This translates into CASSLEGGSPTGELFF. The V gene is TRBV27, the J gene TRBJ2-2; TRBD2 aligns across 7 bases. The V segment lost 2 bases and the J segment 4 bases; nucleotides outside the gene matches: 7. CDR1 is MNHEY, CDR2 SMNVEV, per germline (reference sequence). The CDR3 runs to 16 residues.

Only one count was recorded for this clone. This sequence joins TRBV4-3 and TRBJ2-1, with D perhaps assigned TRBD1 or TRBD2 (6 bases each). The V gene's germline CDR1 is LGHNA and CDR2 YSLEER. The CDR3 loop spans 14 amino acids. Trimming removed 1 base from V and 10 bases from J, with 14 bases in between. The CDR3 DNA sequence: TGCGCCAGCAGCCAAGGTGCCGGGGGCTCCGAGCAGTTCTTC. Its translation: CASSQGAGGSEQFF.

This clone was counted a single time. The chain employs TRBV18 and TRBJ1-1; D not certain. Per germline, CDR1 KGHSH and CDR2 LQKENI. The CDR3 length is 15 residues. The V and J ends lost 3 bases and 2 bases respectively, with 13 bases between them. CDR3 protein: CASSPIQDFNTEAFF. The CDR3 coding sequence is TGTGCCAGCTCACCTATCCAGGATTTTAACACTGAAGCTTTCTTT.

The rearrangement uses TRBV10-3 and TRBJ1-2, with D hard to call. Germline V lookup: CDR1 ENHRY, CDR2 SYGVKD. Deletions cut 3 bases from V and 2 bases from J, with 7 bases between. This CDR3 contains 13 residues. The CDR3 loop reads CAISESSNYGYTF. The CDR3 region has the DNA TGTGCCATCAGTGAAAGTTCCAACTATGGCTACACCTTC.

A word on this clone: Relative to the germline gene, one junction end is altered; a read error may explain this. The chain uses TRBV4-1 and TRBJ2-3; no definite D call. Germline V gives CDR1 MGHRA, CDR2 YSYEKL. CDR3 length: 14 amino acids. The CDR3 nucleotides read TGTGCCAGCTGGGTAATTGGTAGCACAGATACGCAGTATTTT. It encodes CASWVIGSTDTQYF.

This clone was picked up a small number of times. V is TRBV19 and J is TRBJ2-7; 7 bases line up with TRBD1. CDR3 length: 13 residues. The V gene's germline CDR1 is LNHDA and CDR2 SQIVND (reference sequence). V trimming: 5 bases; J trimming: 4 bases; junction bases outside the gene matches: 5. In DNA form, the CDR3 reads TGTGCCAGTAGTGACCAGACAGGGTACGAGCAGTACTTC. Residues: CASSDQTGYEQYF.

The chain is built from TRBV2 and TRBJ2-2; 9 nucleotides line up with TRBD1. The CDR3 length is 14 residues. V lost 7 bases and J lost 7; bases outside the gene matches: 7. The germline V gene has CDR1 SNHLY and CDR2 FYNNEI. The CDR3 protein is CASNPQGAVGELFF. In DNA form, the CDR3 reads TGTGCCAGCAACCCACAGGGGGCCGTCGGGGAGCTGTTTTTT.

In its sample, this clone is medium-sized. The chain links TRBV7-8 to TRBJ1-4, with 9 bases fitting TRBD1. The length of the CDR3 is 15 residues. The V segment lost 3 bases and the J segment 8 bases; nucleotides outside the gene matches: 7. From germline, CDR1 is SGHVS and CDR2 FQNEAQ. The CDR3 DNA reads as TGTGCCAGCAGCTTCTCGGGACAGGGCAGGGAAAAACTGTTTTTT. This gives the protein CASSFSGQGREKLFF.